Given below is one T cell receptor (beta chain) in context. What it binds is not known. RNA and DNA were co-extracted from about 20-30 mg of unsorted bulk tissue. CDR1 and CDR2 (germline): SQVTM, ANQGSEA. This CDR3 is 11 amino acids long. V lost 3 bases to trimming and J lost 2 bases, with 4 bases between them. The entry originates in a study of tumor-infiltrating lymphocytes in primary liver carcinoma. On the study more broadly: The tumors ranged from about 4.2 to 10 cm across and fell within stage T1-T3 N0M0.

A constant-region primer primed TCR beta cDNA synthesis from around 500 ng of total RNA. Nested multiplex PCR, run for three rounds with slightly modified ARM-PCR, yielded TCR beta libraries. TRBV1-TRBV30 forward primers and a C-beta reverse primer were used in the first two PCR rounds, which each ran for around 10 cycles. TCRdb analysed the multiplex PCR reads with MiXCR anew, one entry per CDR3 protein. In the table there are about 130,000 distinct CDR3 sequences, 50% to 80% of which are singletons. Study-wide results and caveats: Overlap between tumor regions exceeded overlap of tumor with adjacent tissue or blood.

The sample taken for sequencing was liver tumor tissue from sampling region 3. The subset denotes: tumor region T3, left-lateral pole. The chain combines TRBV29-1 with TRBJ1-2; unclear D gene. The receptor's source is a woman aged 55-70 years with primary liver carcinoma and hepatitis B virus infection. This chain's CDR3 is CSVDGNYGYTF. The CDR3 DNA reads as TGCAGCGTTGATGGGAACTATGGCTACACCTTC.